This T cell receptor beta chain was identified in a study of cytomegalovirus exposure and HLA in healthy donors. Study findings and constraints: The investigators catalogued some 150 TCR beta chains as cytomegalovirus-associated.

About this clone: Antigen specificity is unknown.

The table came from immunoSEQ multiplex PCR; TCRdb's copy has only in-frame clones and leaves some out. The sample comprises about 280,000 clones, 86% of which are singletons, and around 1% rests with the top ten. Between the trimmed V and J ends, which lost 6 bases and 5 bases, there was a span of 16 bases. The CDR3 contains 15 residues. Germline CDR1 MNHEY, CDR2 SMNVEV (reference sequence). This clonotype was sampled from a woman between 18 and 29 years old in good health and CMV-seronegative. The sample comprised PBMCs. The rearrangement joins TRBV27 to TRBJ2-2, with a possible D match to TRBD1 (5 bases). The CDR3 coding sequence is TGTGCCAGCAGACGCAACGTCAGGGATACCGGGGAGCTGTTTTTT. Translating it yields CASRRNVRDTGELFF.